This T cell receptor (beta chain) was captured in a study of blood T cells in healthy people across ages. Across the whole study: In model experiments, template switching was able to capture about one barcoded beta molecule for every two T cells that were present. Findings and limits, study-wide: Any conclusive comparison of naive versus antigen-experienced cells was prevented by using unsorted PBMCs.

Next came a second PCR, run for roughly 6 to 11 cycles, which used a sample-barcoded 5' primer along with a J-beta primer mix. TCRdb redid the calling of the 5' RACE reads with MiXCR, one entry per CDR3 protein. The table has 1.5 million to 2 million distinct CDR3 sequences, approximately 39% seen once; the top ten hold roughly 24%. The CDR3 has 15 amino acids. From germline, CDR1 is SGHRS and CDR2 YFSETQ. Losses at the gene ends were 4 bases for V and 7 bases for J; bases not matched to a gene: 7. The study recruited healthy Caucasian donors from Russia who were aged roughly 6 to 95. This clonotype was counted only a few times. Its antigen is not known.

Sequencing used blood. This receptor was identified in a human donor in good health. J is TRBJ2-1 and V is TRBV5-1, with 11 bases fitting TRBD1. CDR3 amino acids: CASSRDRGGGNEQFF. The DNA of the CDR3 is TGCGCCAGCAGCCGGGACAGGGGGGGTGGGAATGAGCAGTTCTTC.